This T cell receptor beta chain was recorded in a study of a mutant IDH1 vaccine in newly diagnosed glioma (dated by TCRdb to about 2021). With respect to the entire study: Of the 25 to 35 patients who were treated, approximately 60% were male and approximately 38% were female, and the mean age was around 40 years. For exploratory analyses, longitudinal TCRB deep sequencing was carried out in some 25 treated patients wherever samples were available. Prior to enrollment, standard therapy consisting of radiotherapy alone, temozolomide alone, or radiochemotherapy with temozolomide had been administered to patients, with the combination being received by most patients. Peripheral blood was collected at six visits: V03 (baseline), V05, V07, V10, V12 and V13. Broader findings and caveats from the paper: Immune responses induced by the vaccine were seen in about 93% of patients across multiple MHC alleles. Pseudoprogression seemed to be unrelated to changes in the top peripheral T cell clonotypes found by TCRB sequencing. Availability determined which PBMC samples were chosen for TCRB deep sequencing. It was noted by the authors that analyses of patient blood samples could not be reproduced owing to sample limitations.

The meaning of the sample's time point label: baseline, week 1 (first vaccination visit). Reading the label with the study, this specimen's treatment or condition is: pre-vaccination baseline after standard-of-care therapy. Newly diagnosed WHO grade 3 or 4 IDH1-mutant astrocytomas showing loss of nuclear ATRX were present in the donors. The samples were drawn from NOA16, a multicentre, single-arm, open-label phase I trial in Germany that tested a mutant IDH1 peptide vaccine in humans for the first time. Visit V03 blood draws served as the baseline sample for immunogenicity testing. Genomic DNA for TCRB sequencing was isolated from EDTA blood with the DNeasy Blood and Tissue Kit. As to this clone: It lacks a known antigen. Per-base qualities were not stored, and no clone one base away is much larger.

Including the terminal cysteine and phenylalanine, the CDR3 comprises 17 residues. The only DNA kept is the CDR3, 51 bases in frame from the first base. Taken from the germline V gene (reference sequence), the CDR1 and CDR2 loops are SGHNT and YYREEE. Germline trimming amounts to 1 base on V and 4 bases on J, with 4 as the count of junction bases outside the gene matches. Library method: the immunoSEQ multiplex PCR assay. Following the manufacturer's protocol, the hsTCRB Kit was used to amplify rearranged TCR beta chain sequences. TCRB libraries were sequenced on an Illumina MiSeq. The original pipeline was this. Demultiplexing, trimming and gene mapping were performed with the kit vendor's proprietary platform. TCRdb limited this immuneACCESS table to in-frame rearrangements with V and J called. A share of clones is missing; checked studies link under half to unresolved V genes, and the rest is unexplained. The DNA gave D and trimming, while V, J and clone size come from that table. The sample yields roughly 70,000 clones; roughly 85% were counted once. The ten largest clones represent 2.9% of the sample.

Sequencing used PBMCs, obtained from a glioma patient treated with radiotherapy, temozolomide or both. The sequence was collected from a man younger than 45 with glioma. The V and J segments used are TRBV5-4 and TRBJ2-1; a stretch of 14 junction bases matches TRBD2. The nucleotide sequence reads as follows: TGTGCCAGCAGCTTGCCGGGACTAGCGGGGGTTTACAATGAGCAGTTCTTC. Its translation is CASSLPGLAGVYNEQFF. The CDR3 plus the reference TRBV5-4 and TRBJ2-1 genes for the other parts give the full variable domain: ETGVTQSPTHLIKTRGQQVTLRCSSQSGHNTVSWYQQALGQGPQFIFQYYREEENGRGNFPPRFSGLQFPNYSSELNVNALELDDSALYLCASSLPGLAGVYNEQFFGPGTRLTVL.